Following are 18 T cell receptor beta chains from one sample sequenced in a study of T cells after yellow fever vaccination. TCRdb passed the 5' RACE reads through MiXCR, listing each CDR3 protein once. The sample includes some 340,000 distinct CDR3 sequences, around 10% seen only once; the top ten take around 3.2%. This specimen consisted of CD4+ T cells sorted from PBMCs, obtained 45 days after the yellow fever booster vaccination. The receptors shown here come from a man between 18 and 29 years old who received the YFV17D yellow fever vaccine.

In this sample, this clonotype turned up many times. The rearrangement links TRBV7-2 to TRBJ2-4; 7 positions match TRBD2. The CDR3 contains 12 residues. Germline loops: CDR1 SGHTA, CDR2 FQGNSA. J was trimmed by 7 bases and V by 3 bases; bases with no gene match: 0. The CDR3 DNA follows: TGTGCCAGCAGCTTGGGAGGGAACATTCAGTACTTC. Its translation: CASSLGGNIQYF.

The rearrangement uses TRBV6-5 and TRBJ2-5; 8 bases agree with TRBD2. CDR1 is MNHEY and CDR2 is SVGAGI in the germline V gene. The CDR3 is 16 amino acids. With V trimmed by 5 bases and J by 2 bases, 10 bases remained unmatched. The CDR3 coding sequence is TGTGCCAGCAGTGACCCCGGTTCGGGGGGGCAAGAGACCCAGTACTTC. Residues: CASSDPGSGGQETQYF.

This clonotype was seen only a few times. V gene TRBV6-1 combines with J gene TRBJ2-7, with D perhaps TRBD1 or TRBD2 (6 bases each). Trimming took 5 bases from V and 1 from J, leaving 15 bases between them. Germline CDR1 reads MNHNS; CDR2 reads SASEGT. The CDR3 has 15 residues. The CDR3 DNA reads TGTGCCAGCAGTAGGGGGGCAGGAGGATCCTACGAGCAGTACTTC. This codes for CASSRGAGGSYEQYF.

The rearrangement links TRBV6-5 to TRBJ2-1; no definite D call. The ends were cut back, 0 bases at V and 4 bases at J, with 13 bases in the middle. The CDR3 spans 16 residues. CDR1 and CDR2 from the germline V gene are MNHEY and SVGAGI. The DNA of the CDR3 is TGTGCCAGCAGTTACTCGTATCCATCTACGTACAATGAGCAGTTCTTC. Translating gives CASSYSYPSTYNEQFF.

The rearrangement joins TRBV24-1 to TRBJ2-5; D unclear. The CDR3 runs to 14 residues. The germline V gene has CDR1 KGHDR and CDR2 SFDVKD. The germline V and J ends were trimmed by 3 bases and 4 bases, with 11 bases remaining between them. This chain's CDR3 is CATSDSLTRETQYF. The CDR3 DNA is TGTGCCACCAGTGATAGCTTGACTCGAGAGACCCAGTACTTC.

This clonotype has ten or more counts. In DNA, the CDR3 is TGCGCCAGCAGGACCACACACCGGACCGGGGAGCTGTTTTTT. It yields the protein CASRTTHRTGELFF. The chain carries TRBV5-1 and TRBJ2-2; D is ambiguous. Germline V lookup: CDR1 SGHRS, CDR2 YFSETQ. CDR3 length equals 14 residues. V lost 5 bases to trimming and J lost 5 bases, with 13 bases between them.

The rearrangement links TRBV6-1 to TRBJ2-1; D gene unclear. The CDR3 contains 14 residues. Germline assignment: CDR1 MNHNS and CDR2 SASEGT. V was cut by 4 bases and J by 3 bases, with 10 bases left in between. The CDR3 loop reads CASSVGPVYNEQFF. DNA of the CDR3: TGTGCCAGCAGTGTTGGACCGGTCTACAATGAGCAGTTCTTC.

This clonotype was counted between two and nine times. CDR3 coding DNA: TGTGCCAGCAGCGTCGGGACAGTACTGAACACTGAAGCTTTCTTT. Protein sequence: CASSVGTVLNTEAFF. The V call is TRBV7-6, the J call TRBJ1-1; TRBD1 matches at 7 bases. The trim removed 5 bases at V and 0 bases at J, leaving 6 bases unmatched. The CDR3 is 15 residues long. Germline CDR1 SGHVS, CDR2 FNYEAQ.

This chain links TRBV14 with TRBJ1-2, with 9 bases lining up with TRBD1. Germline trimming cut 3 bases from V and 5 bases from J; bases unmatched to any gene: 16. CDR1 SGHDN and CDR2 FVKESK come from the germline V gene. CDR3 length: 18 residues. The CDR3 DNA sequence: TGTGCCAGCAGCCATTTCTATCGGGACAGGGCCCTGGGGTATGGCTACACCTTC. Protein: CASSHFYRDRALGYGYTF.

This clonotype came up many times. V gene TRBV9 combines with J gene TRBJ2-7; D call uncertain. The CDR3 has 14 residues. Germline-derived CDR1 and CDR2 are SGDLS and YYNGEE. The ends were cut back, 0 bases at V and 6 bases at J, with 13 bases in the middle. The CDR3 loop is CASSVAPVGSEQYF. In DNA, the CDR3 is TGTGCCAGCAGCGTAGCCCCCGTGGGGTCCGAGCAGTACTTC. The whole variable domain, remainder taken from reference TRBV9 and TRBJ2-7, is DSGVTQTPKHLITATGQRVTLRCSPRSGDLSVYWYQQSLDQGLQFLIQYYNGEERAKGNILERFSAQQFPDLHSELNLSSLELGDSALYFCASSVAPVGSEQYFGPGTRLTVT.

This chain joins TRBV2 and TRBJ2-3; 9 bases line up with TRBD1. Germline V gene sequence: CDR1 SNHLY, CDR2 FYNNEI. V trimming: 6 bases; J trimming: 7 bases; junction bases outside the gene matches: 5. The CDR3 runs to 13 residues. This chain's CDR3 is CASSRQGVNTQYF. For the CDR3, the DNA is TGTGCCAGCAGCCGACAGGGGGTAAATACGCAGTATTTT.

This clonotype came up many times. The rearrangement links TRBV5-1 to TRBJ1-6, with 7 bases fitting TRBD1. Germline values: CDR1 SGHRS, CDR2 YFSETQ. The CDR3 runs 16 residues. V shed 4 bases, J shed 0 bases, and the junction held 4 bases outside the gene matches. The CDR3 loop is CASSPTGSSYNSPLHF. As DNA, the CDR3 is TGCGCCAGCAGCCCGACAGGGAGCTCCTATAATTCACCCCTCCACTTT.

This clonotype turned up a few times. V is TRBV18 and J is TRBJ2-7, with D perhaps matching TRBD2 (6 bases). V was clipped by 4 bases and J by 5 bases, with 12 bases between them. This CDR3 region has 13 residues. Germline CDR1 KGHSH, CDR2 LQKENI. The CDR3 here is CASSQGTSDEQYV. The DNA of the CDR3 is TGTGCCAGCTCACAGGGGACTTCGGACGAGCAGTACGTC.

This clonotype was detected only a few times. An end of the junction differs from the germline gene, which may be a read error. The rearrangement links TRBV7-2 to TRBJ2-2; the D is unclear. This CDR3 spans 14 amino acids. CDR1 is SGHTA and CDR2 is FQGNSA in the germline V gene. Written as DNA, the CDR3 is TGTGCCAGCAACTTACCGGGTTACACCGGGGAGCTGTTTTTT. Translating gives CASNLPGYTGELFF.

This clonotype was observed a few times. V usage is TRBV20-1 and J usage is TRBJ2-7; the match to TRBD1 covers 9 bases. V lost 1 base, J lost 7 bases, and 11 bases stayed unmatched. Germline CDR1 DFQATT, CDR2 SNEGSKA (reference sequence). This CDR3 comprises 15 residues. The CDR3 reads CSARVTGTGLNEQYF. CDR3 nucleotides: TGCAGTGCTAGAGTAACCGGGACAGGGCTGAATGAGCAGTACTTC.

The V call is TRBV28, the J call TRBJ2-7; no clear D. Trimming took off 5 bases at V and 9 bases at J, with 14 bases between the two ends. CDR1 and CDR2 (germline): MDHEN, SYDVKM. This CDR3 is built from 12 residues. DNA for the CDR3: TGTGCCAGCAGTCCCCGAAGTCTGCGGCAGTACGTC. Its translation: CASSPRSLRQYV.

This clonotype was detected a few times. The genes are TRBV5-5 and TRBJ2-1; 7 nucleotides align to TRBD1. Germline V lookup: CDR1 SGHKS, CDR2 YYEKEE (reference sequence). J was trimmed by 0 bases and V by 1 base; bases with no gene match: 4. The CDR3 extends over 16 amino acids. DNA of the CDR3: TGTGCCAGCAGCTTGCTCAGGGGGAGCTCCTACAATGAGCAGTTCTTC. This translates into CASSLLRGSSYNEQFF.

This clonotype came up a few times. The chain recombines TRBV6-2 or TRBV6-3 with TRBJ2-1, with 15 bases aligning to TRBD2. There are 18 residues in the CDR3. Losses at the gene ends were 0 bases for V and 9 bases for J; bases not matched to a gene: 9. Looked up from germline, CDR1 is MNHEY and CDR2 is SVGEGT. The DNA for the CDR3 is TGTGCCAGCAGTTACTCGCGGGGACTAGCGGGGGGAGCGGGTGAGCAGTTCTTC. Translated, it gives CASSYSRGLAGGAGEQFF.